This is a list of T cell receptor beta chains from one sample in a study of blood T cells in healthy people across ages. TCRdb ran MiXCR on the 5' RACE reads and lists one entry per CDR3 protein. Found here are some 800,000 distinct CDR3 sequences, around 43% of them singletons; the top ten hold about 21%. The sample consisted of blood. These receptor sequences come from a man aged 55-75 years in good health. The CDR3 runs from the conserved cysteine through the conserved F or W. A D gene is named only where the DNA matches it firmly. The size of a clone is reported for some rows only, either as once, few or many, or as a class for expanded clones.

d_gene: TRBD2; j_gene: TRBJ2-1; v_gene: TRBV11-2; abundance: few; CDR3aa: CASSLAPTSGGYYEQFF; CDR3nt: TGTGCCAGCAGCTTAGCCCCGACTAGCGGGGGGTATTATGAGCAGTTCTTC
d_gene: .; j_gene: TRBJ2-2; v_gene: TRBV5-1; abundance: .; CDR3aa: CASSQGTNTGELFF; CDR3nt: TGCGCCAGCAGCCAAGGGACGAACACCGGGGAGCTGTTTTTT
d_gene: .; j_gene: TRBJ2-6; v_gene: TRBV29-1; abundance: .; CDR3aa: CSVQVTTGANVLTF; CDR3nt: TGCAGCGTTCAGGTGACGACTGGGGCCAACGTCCTGACTTTC
d_gene: TRBD1; j_gene: TRBJ2-7; v_gene: TRBV6-2/TRBV6-3; abundance: .; CDR3aa: CASSPQDRAPIYEQYF; CDR3nt: TGTGCCAGCAGTCCCCAAGACAGGGCCCCTATCTACGAGCAGTACTTC
d_gene: TRBD1; j_gene: TRBJ1-2; v_gene: TRBV28; abundance: .; CDR3aa: CASSSMTGGACGYTF; CDR3nt: TGTGCCAGCAGTTCAATGACAGGGGGCGCTTGTGGCTACACCTTC
d_gene: .; j_gene: TRBJ1-1; v_gene: TRBV30; abundance: few; CDR3aa: CAWSVRGGRAFF; CDR3nt: TGTGCCTGGAGTGTACGAGGCGGGAGAGCTTTCTTT
d_gene: TRBD1; j_gene: TRBJ2-5; v_gene: TRBV7-9; abundance: .; CDR3aa: CASSKTGVRGETQYF; CDR3nt: TGTGCCAGCAGCAAGACAGGGGTCAGGGGCGAGACCCAGTACTTC
d_gene: .; j_gene: TRBJ2-5; v_gene: TRBV6-6; abundance: many; CDR3aa: CASSPDGETQYF; CDR3nt: TGTGCCAGCAGTCCGGACGGCGAGACCCAGTACTTC
d_gene: .; j_gene: TRBJ2-7; v_gene: TRBV6-2/TRBV6-3; abundance: few; CDR3aa: CASSPSGGVHEQYF; CDR3nt: TGTGCCAGCAGTCCGTCGGGGGGCGTCCACGAGCAGTACTTC
d_gene: TRBD1; j_gene: TRBJ1-6; v_gene: TRBV28; abundance: .; CDR3aa: CASSLTGEHYNSPLHF; CDR3nt: TGTGCCAGCAGTTTGACAGGGGAGCACTATAATTCACCCCTCCACTTT
d_gene: TRBD1; j_gene: TRBJ2-7; v_gene: TRBV4-1; abundance: .; CDR3aa: CASSPQHGTGGSYEQYF; CDR3nt: TGCGCCAGCAGCCCCCAACACGGGACAGGGGGTTCCTACGAGCAGTACTTC
d_gene: .; j_gene: TRBJ2-2; v_gene: TRBV20-1; abundance: .; CDR3aa: CSAREGSTNTGELFF; CDR3nt: TGCAGTGCTAGAGAAGGGTCGACGAACACCGGGGAGCTGTTTTTT
d_gene: .; j_gene: TRBJ2-6; v_gene: TRBV27; abundance: .; CDR3aa: CASSFIGGGANVLTF; CDR3nt: TGTGCCAGCAGTTTTATAGGGGGAGGGGCCAACGTCCTGACTTTC
d_gene: .; j_gene: TRBJ2-3; v_gene: TRBV25-1; abundance: once; CDR3aa: CASSDPQETSTDTQYF; CDR3nt: TGTGCCAGCAGTGACCCCCAGGAAACTAGCACAGATACGCAGTATTTT
d_gene: TRBD1; j_gene: TRBJ2-5; v_gene: TRBV29-1; abundance: many; CDR3aa: CSVAGYRGRTQETQYF; CDR3nt: TGCAGCGTTGCTGGCTACAGGGGTCGGACCCAAGAGACCCAGTACTTC
d_gene: .; j_gene: TRBJ2-7; v_gene: TRBV7-2; abundance: .; CDR3aa: CASSPGRRRAYEQYF; CDR3nt: TGTGCCAGCAGCCCTGGGCGCAGGAGGGCTTACGAGCAGTACTTC
d_gene: .; j_gene: TRBJ2-7; v_gene: TRBV9; abundance: few; CDR3aa: CASSTGGGGGVEQYF; CDR3nt: TGTGCCAGCAGCACCGGGGGCGGCGGAGGTGTTGAGCAGTACTTC
d_gene: TRBD2; j_gene: TRBJ2-1; v_gene: TRBV20-1; abundance: .; CDR3aa: CSARDHGTRVNEQFF; CDR3nt: TGCAGTGCTAGAGATCATGGGACTAGAGTCAATGAGCAGTTCTTC
d_gene: TRBD1; j_gene: TRBJ2-3; v_gene: TRBV5-1; abundance: .; CDR3aa: CASSSGQFSTDTQYF; CDR3nt: TGCGCCAGCAGCTCGGGACAGTTTAGCACAGATACGCAGTATTTT
d_gene: TRBD2; j_gene: TRBJ2-7; v_gene: TRBV6-5; abundance: .; CDR3aa: CASSRSQRGWRETRYF; CDR3nt: TGTGCCAGCAGCCGATCTCAGCGGGGGTGGAGGGAGACCCGGTACTTC
d_gene: .; j_gene: TRBJ2-5; v_gene: TRBV7-3; abundance: .; CDR3aa: CASSSQGDETQYF; CDR3nt: TGTGCCAGCAGCTCTCAGGGCGACGAGACCCAGTACTTC
d_gene: .; j_gene: TRBJ2-7; v_gene: TRBV29-1; abundance: many; CDR3aa: CSVDARGTPYEQYF; CDR3nt: TGCAGCGTTGATGCACGGGGCACCCCCTACGAGCAGTACTTC
d_gene: .; j_gene: TRBJ2-7; v_gene: TRBV7-2; abundance: many; CDR3aa: CASTPGSSYEQYF; CDR3nt: TGTGCCAGCACTCCGGGGTCGTCCTACGAGCAGTACTTC
d_gene: TRBD1; j_gene: TRBJ1-2; v_gene: TRBV20-1; abundance: many; CDR3aa: CSAPHRGPHGYTF; CDR3nt: TGCAGTGCTCCACACAGGGGTCCCCATGGCTACACCTTC
d_gene: .; j_gene: TRBJ2-5; v_gene: TRBV6-1; abundance: few; CDR3aa: CASSESVLIQETQYF; CDR3nt: TGTGCCAGCAGTGAAAGTGTACTGATCCAAGAGACCCAGTACTTC
d_gene: .; j_gene: TRBJ2-5; v_gene: TRBV29-1; abundance: .; CDR3aa: CSAHDTTYNEQYF; CDR3nt: TGCAGCGCCCATGACACCACGTACAATGAGCAGTACTTC
d_gene: .; j_gene: TRBJ2-1; v_gene: TRBV4-3; abundance: many; CDR3aa: CASSRGPGQGLRNEQFF; CDR3nt: TGCGCCAGCAGCAGGGGCCCGGGGCAGGGATTACGCAATGAGCAGTTCTTC
d_gene: .; j_gene: TRBJ2-1; v_gene: TRBV5-6; abundance: .; CDR3aa: CASSFWGTYNERFF; CDR3nt: TGTGCCAGCAGCTTTTGGGGCACCTACAATGAGCGGTTCTTC
d_gene: .; j_gene: TRBJ1-6; v_gene: TRBV20-1; abundance: .; CDR3aa: CSALGHSLGSPLHF; CDR3nt: TGCAGTGCTTTAGGACACTCCCTAGGGTCACCCCTCCACTTT
d_gene: .; j_gene: TRBJ2-5; v_gene: TRBV29-1; abundance: .; CDR3aa: CSVSSRGGPIRETQYF; CDR3nt: TGCAGCGTTAGTTCGAGAGGGGGGCCTATCAGGGAGACCCAGTACTTC
d_gene: .; j_gene: TRBJ2-2; v_gene: TRBV3-1; abundance: .; CDR3aa: CASSQDGRAPNTGELFF; CDR3nt: TGTGCCAGCAGCCAAGACGGACGGGCACCGAACACCGGGGAGCTGTTTTTT
d_gene: .; j_gene: TRBJ1-2; v_gene: TRBV2; abundance: few; CDR3aa: CASSGQGGGYTF; CDR3nt: TGTGCCAGCTCGGGGCAGGGTGGCGGCTACACCTTC
d_gene: .; j_gene: TRBJ2-7; v_gene: TRBV12-3/TRBV12-4; abundance: .; CDR3aa: CASRAGSSYEQYF; CDR3nt: TGTGCCAGCAGGGCCGGGAGCTCCTACGAGCAGTACTTC
d_gene: TRBD2; j_gene: TRBJ2-1; v_gene: TRBV28; abundance: few; CDR3aa: CASRGTSGGGYNEQFF; CDR3nt: TGTGCCAGCAGGGGGACTAGCGGGGGGGGCTACAATGAGCAGTTCTTC
d_gene: TRBD1; j_gene: TRBJ2-7; v_gene: TRBV5-1; abundance: few; CDR3aa: CASSLGGQGAWYEQYF; CDR3nt: TGCGCCAGCAGCTTGGGGGGACAGGGAGCTTGGTACGAGCAGTACTTC
d_gene: .; j_gene: TRBJ2-5; v_gene: TRBV9; abundance: .; CDR3aa: CASSPFGGKETQYF; CDR3nt: TGTGCCAGCAGCCCCTTCGGGGGCAAGGAGACCCAGTACTTC
d_gene: .; j_gene: TRBJ1-1; v_gene: TRBV20-1; abundance: once; CDR3aa: CSARDTGAEAFF; CDR3nt: TGCAGTGCTAGAGATACGGGGGCCGAAGCTTTCTTT
d_gene: .; j_gene: TRBJ2-1; v_gene: TRBV6-1; abundance: .; CDR3aa: CASSDGSLGRSSSYNEQFF; CDR3nt: TGTGCCAGCAGTGATGGTAGCCTAGGTCGATCGAGCTCCTACAATGAGCAGTTCTTC
d_gene: TRBD1; j_gene: TRBJ2-7; v_gene: TRBV29-1; abundance: many; CDR3aa: CSVLPGQGGEQYF; CDR3nt: TGCAGCGTCTTACCGGGACAGGGGGGCGAGCAGTACTTC
d_gene: .; j_gene: TRBJ1-4; v_gene: TRBV28; abundance: .; CDR3aa: CASISLLRGTNEKLFF; CDR3nt: TGTGCCAGCATTTCGTTGTTACGGGGGACTAATGAAAAACTGTTTTTT
d_gene: TRBD2; j_gene: TRBJ2-3; v_gene: TRBV3-1; abundance: .; CDR3aa: CASSQEGLAGGTDTQYF; CDR3nt: TGTGCCAGCAGCCAAGAAGGGCTAGCGGGGGGTACAGATACGCAGTATTTT